Below, one T cell receptor beta chain is given with its context. Its antigen is still unknown. This sample was taken from a study of shared clonotypes between healthy human individuals. Genomic DNA of every subset was divided equally among multiple immunoSEQ plates. The data were produced by immunoSEQ multiplex PCR, yet TCRdb's version contains in-frame clones alone and is incomplete. The sample lists approximately 2,300,000 clones, about nine tenths occurring once. Caucasian adults residing in Nashville, Tennessee made up all the donors. CD4+ cells yielded CD45RA+ naive and CD45RA-negative memory subsets. Whole-study findings and limits: The study drew on few donors, limiting represented genetic and exposure-history diversity.

The sequenced sample consisted of naive CD4+ T cells from PBMCs. Subset defined: CD45RA+ positively selected. This receptor was identified in a man aged 18 to 29 in good health. Some clones in this sample may be carry-over from other donors' samples.

CDR3 sequence reads: CASVRGTGSPEAFF. The DNA for the CDR3 is TGTGCCAGCGTTAGGGGGACAGGCAGCCCTGAAGCTTTCTTT. V usage is TRBV28 and J usage is TRBJ1-1; 8 positions agree with TRBD1. The junction had 11 bases not matched to a gene; V was cut back by 8 bases and J by 6 bases. This CDR3 is 14 amino acids long. CDR1 is MDHEN, CDR2 SYDVKM, per germline.